This TCR beta chain was documented in a study of blood T cell repertoires in COVID-19 (TCRdb year 2020). With respect to the entire study: Samples covering the acute and convalescent phases of COVID-19 were provided by collaborators in the United States, Italy and Spain. The prospective study material was composed of cDNA or gDNA derived from T cells, B-cell-depleted T cells, or PBMCs. Deeply sampled blood TCRbeta repertoires from subjects exposed to, actively infected with, or recovered from COVID-19 were included in the dataset. The repertoires were released in a freely available public database meant as a resource for research on the immune response to SARS-CoV-2. The samples were drawn from two sources: the first 160 participants of the ongoing ImmuneRACE study, and over 1,000 subjects contributed by 6 global collaborators. Sample metadata almost always included a de-identified subject ID, COVID-19 status, age in years and sex. HLA class I and class II types, where available, came from metadata supplied by the sample provider rather than from assay-based typing.

Summary of the overall study and its limitations: The amount of clinical and demographic metadata varied by source and participant and was provided uncurated.

V trim: 5 bases; J trim: 5 bases; unmatched bases: 5. CDR1 and CDR2, looked up from the germline V gene, are SNHLY and FYNNEI. Taken from cysteine to phenylalanine, the CDR3 has 13 residues. Kept here is only the CDR3 DNA, which spans 39 bases and is read in frame from base 1. The immunoSEQ Assay, a bias-controlled multiplex PCR, was used to amplify TCRbeta CDR3 regions from genomic DNA. In the original analysis: The number of nucleated cells in each sample was estimated from the amplification of reference gene primers within the assay. To quantify the absolute abundance of each unique TCRbeta CDR3 rearrangement, sequence reads were collapsed and filtered. For each sample, productive Simpson clonality was calculated by taking the square root of Simpson's diversity index across productive rearrangements. The clones in this table, taken by TCRdb from immuneACCESS, are in-frame only. Not every clone is retained; where verified, under half of the shortfall comes from an unresolved V gene, and the cause of the rest is unknown. V and J calls plus clone size are reproduced from that table; the DNA served to infer D and trimming. In all, the sample holds 70,000 to 80,000 clones, and 75% to 90% of those were seen once. The biggest ten clones account for 9.5% to 15% of the sample.

Each collaborating institution followed its own protocols to collect whole blood in K2EDTA tubes. For TCRbeta analysis, collaborator samples were shipped as frozen whole blood, as isolated PBMCs, or as DNA extracted from either sample type. About this clone itself: Its cognate antigen has yet to be identified. Base qualities are not recorded, but no much larger clone differs from it by a single base.

Sequencing was carried out using peripheral blood. The receptor's source is a human donor in a cohort sampled during active COVID-19. The V and J segments used are TRBV2 and TRBJ2-5, with TRBD2 matching 7 junction bases. CDR3 protein: CASSYTSVETQYF. The DNA is as follows: TGTGCCAGCAGTTATACTAGCGTCGAGACCCAGTACTTC.